One sample yielded the 24 T cell receptor beta chains listed below, sequenced in a study of shared clonotypes between healthy human individuals. The table came from immunoSEQ multiplex PCR; TCRdb's copy has only in-frame clones and leaves some out. Among some 2,100,000 clones listed, approximately 96% were seen once. The specimen sequenced was naive CD4+ T cells sorted from blood. Subset described: CD45RA+ positively selected. These receptors were taken from a man in his late teens or twenties in good health.

This chain connects TRBV5-3 to TRBJ2-7, with a possible D match to TRBD1 (5 bases). TRBV5-3 is assigned to the ORF class and has an uncertain function. The V and J ends lost 0 bases and 0 bases respectively, with 16 bases between them. The CDR3 spans 17 residues. CDR3 sequence reads: CARSLAPGLTLSYEQYF. The DNA for the CDR3 is TGTGCCAGAAGCTTGGCCCCAGGGCTAACGCTCTCCTACGAGCAGTACTTC.

The gene calls are TRBV2 and TRBJ2-7; D gene unclear. This CDR3 is built from 12 residues. V lost 2 bases, J lost 2 bases, and 4 bases lay in between. Germline CDR1 and CDR2: SNHLY and FYNNEI. The CDR3 reads CASSEYTYEQYF. The DNA of the CDR3 is TGTGCCAGCAGTGAATACACCTACGAGCAGTACTTC.

The chain is built from TRBV10-3 and TRBJ1-2; no clear D gene. V lost 0 bases, J lost 14 bases, and 10 bases lay in between. The CDR3 is 11 amino acids. Germline CDR1 ENHRY, CDR2 SYGVKD. CDR3 sequence (DNA): TGTGCCATCAGTGAGTCCCCAACCTTGACCTTC. It specifies CAISESPTLTF.

This rearrangement joins TRBV7-9 to TRBJ1-2; D may be TRBD1 (6 bases). The CDR3 is made up of 15 amino acids. V lost 6 bases, J lost 4 bases, and 18 bases lay in between. In germline, CDR1 is SEHNR, CDR2 FQNEAQ (reference sequence). CDR3 residues: CASSFIAQGAYGYTF. The CDR3 DNA follows: TGTGCCAGCAGTTTCATAGCACAGGGTGCCTATGGCTACACCTTC.

V usage is TRBV30 and J usage is TRBJ2-7; TRBD1 agrees at 7 bases. The germline V gene has CDR1 GTSNPN and CDR2 SVGIG (reference sequence). The CDR3 has 12 residues. V was clipped by 8 bases and J by 3 bases; unmatched bases: 7. The CDR3 bases are TGTGCCGCAGGACGACAGGGCTACGAGCAGTACTTC. Protein sequence: CAAGRQGYEQYF.

DNA of the CDR3: TGTGCCAGCAGCTTAAGCCCAGAGACCCAGTACTTC. It yields the protein CASSLSPETQYF. The rearrangement joins TRBV11-2 to TRBJ2-5; D gene ambiguous. Looked up from germline, CDR1 is SGHAT and CDR2 is FQNNGV. With 2 bases removed from V and 4 bases from J, the gap between germline ends came to 5 bases. This CDR3 region has 12 residues.

Only one count was recorded for this clone. This chain links TRBV19 with TRBJ2-2, with D possibly called TRBD1 or TRBD2 (5 bases each). Looked up from germline, CDR1 is LNHDA and CDR2 is SQIVND (reference sequence). V dropped 3 bases and J dropped 7 bases, with 12 bases sitting between them. The CDR3 loop spans 14 amino acids. The CDR3 spells CASSMRGTIGELFF. DNA for the CDR3: TGTGCCAGTAGTATGCGAGGGACGATCGGGGAGCTGTTTTTT.

Regarding this clone: The same CDR3 can be traced to other DNA sequences in this sample. V gene TRBV4-1 combines with J gene TRBJ2-5; 11 bases line up with TRBD2. This CDR3 is built from 15 residues. V lost 1 base, J lost 4 bases, and 2 bases stayed unmatched. The germline V gene has CDR1 MGHRA and CDR2 YSYEKL. The CDR3 here is CASSQGLAGLETQYF. The CDR3 DNA reads TGCGCCAGCAGCCAAGGACTAGCGGGGTTAGAGACCCAGTACTTC.

The chain recombines TRBV7-2 with TRBJ1-2, with D tentatively TRBD1 (6 bases). CDR1 SGHTA and CDR2 FQGNSA come from the germline V gene. This CDR3 is built from 17 residues. Trimming left V 3 bases short and J 5 bases short, with 22 bases between. The DNA of the CDR3 is TGTGCCAGCAGCTTTTCAGTTACAGGGTGGCGATCTTATGGCTACACCTTC. Residues: CASSFSVTGWRSYGYTF.

V and J are TRBV6-4 and TRBJ2-1; D is perhaps TRBD1 (7 bases). The CDR3 runs to 15 residues. Per the germline V gene, CDR1 is MRHNA and CDR2 is SNTAGT. V was pared by 4 bases and J by 9 bases, with 19 bases between. Here the CDR3 reads CASSVMGGPGGEQFF. The CDR3 nucleotides are TGTGCCAGCAGTGTGATGGGGGGCCCAGGGGGTGAGCAGTTCTTC.

This clone was counted a single time. The rearrangement uses TRBV9 and TRBJ2-2, with a possible D match to TRBD2 (5 bases). V was pared by 7 bases and J by 1 base, with 11 bases between. CDR1 SGDLS and CDR2 YYNGEE come from the germline V gene. CDR3 length: 14 residues. Here the CDR3 reads CASGLARNTGELFF. The CDR3 DNA is TGTGCCAGCGGGCTAGCCCGGAACACCGGGGAGCTGTTTTTT.

The chain joins TRBV11-2 to TRBJ2-7; the D gene is possibly TRBD2 (6 bases). This CDR3 contains 14 residues. The germline CDR1 and CDR2 sequences are SGHAT and FQNNGV. With 2 bases removed from V and 5 bases from J, the gap between germline ends came to 13 bases. The chain's CDR3 is CASSLSAGTHEQYF. The CDR3 DNA reads as TGTGCCAGCAGCTTATCCGCGGGAACCCACGAGCAGTACTTC.

V gene TRBV11-3 combines with J gene TRBJ1-5; D remains ambiguous. This CDR3 has 18 amino acids. The germline V gene encodes CDR1 SGHNT and CDR2 YENEEA. Between the trimmed V and J ends, which lost 1 base and 0 bases, there was a span of 16 bases. CDR3 in amino acids: CASSLVWAEPYSNQPQHF. DNA of the CDR3: TGTGCCAGCAGCTTAGTTTGGGCAGAACCTTATAGCAATCAGCCCCAGCATTTT.

On this clone: At one boundary the junction diverges from the germline segment, which might be a read error. This sequence joins TRBV6-5 and TRBJ2-2; D not certain. CDR1 and CDR2 (germline): MNHEY, SVGAGI. The CDR3 sequence is 15 residues long. This CDR3 reads CASRYSVGGTGELFF. CDR3 nucleotides: TGTGCCAGCAGGTACTCTGTCGGTGGCACCGGGGAGCTGTTTTTT.

This sequence joins TRBV10-3 and TRBJ2-1; TRBD2 matches 12 bases. The CDR3 has 17 residues. CDR1 and CDR2 (germline): ENHRY, SYGVKD. Trimming removed 10 bases from V and 6 bases from J; junction bases left unmatched: 16. The CDR3 DNA reads TGTGCCACCCAGCCTAGCGGGGGGGTATCGAGTGTCAATGAGCAGTTCTTC. It is translated as CATQPSGGVSSVNEQFF.

CDR3 DNA: TGTGCCAGCAGTGGGGGGCAGGGAGGAACCCTTAATCAGCCCCAGCATTTT. It yields the protein CASSGGQGGTLNQPQHF. The gene calls are TRBV2 and TRBJ1-5; a possible D gene is TRBD1 (6 bases). The V gene lost 4 bases and the J gene lost 4 bases, with 20 bases spanning the gap. CDR3 length equals 17 residues. Germline lookup yields CDR1 SNHLY and CDR2 FYNNEI.

The rearrangement uses TRBV6-1 and TRBJ1-1; the D is unclear. The germline V gene has CDR1 MNHNS and CDR2 SASEGT. The length of the CDR3 is 15 residues. V gave up 2 bases and J gave up 5 bases, with 15 bases separating them. The CDR3 sequence is CASSERFSGRTEAFF. CDR3 sequence (DNA): TGTGCCAGCAGTGAAAGATTTTCCGGGAGGACTGAAGCTTTCTTT.

The CDR3, as DNA: TGTGCCAGCATGGGGATTAACTATGGCTACACCTTC. Translating gives CASMGINYGYTF. V gene TRBV28 combines with J gene TRBJ1-2; D remains ambiguous. Germline V gene sequence: CDR1 MDHEN, CDR2 SYDVKM. V was clipped by 7 bases and J by 1 base, with 7 bases between them. This CDR3 spans 12 amino acids.

The chain combines TRBV6-5 with TRBJ1-2; D unresolved. The CDR3 spans 12 residues. Germline V gives CDR1 MNHEY, CDR2 SVGAGI. V was cut by 6 bases and J by 14 bases, with 19 bases left in between. CDR3 sequence: CASSPSKGGRTF. The DNA for the CDR3 is TGTGCCAGCAGCCCCTCAAAGGGAGGGCGGACCTTC.

This clone appeared a few times. The gene calls are TRBV5-4 and TRBJ1-6, with D possibly matching TRBD1 (5 bases). CDR1 is SGHNT and CDR2 is YYREEE in the germline V gene (reference sequence). This CDR3 comprises 14 residues. V was trimmed by 0 bases and J by 9 bases, leaving 10 bases between them. CDR3 DNA sequence: TGTGCCAGCAGCTTGGTGGGGACGGGTTCACCCCTCCACTTT. This gives the protein CASSLVGTGSPLHF. Full variable domain (remainder filled in from reference TRBV5-4 and TRBJ1-6): ETGVTQSPTHLIKTRGQQVTLRCSSQSGHNTVSWYQQALGQGPQFIFQYYREEENGRGNFPPRFSGLQFPNYSSELNVNALELDDSALYLCASSLVGTGSPLHFGNGTRLTVT.

The V and J genes are TRBV2 and TRBJ2-3; TRBD2 aligns across 7 bases. This CDR3 spans 15 amino acids. In germline, CDR1 is SNHLY, CDR2 FYNNEI. Trimming cost V 4 bases and J 2 bases; bases outside gene matches: 6. The CDR3 spells CASSVSGRITDTQYF. In DNA, the CDR3 is TGTGCCAGCAGTGTATCCGGGAGGATCACAGATACGCAGTATTTT. Full variable domain (rest looked up from reference TRBV2 and TRBJ2-3): EPEVTQTPSHQVTQMGQEVILRCVPISNHLYFYWYRQILGQKVEFLVSFYNNEISEKSEIFDDQFSVERPDGSNFTLKIRSTKLEDSAMYFCASSVSGRITDTQYFGPGTRLTVL.

The chain employs TRBV7-9 and TRBJ2-2, with 7 bases identical to TRBD1. The CDR3 runs to 14 residues. J gave up 6 bases and V 1 base, and 2 bases lay outside the gene matches. CDR1 is SEHNR, CDR2 FQNEAQ, per germline (reference sequence). This CDR3 is CASSLGTGAGELFF. DNA for the CDR3: TGTGCCAGCAGCTTAGGTACAGGGGCCGGGGAGCTGTTTTTT.

This clone was detected once. V gene TRBV6-6 combines with J gene TRBJ2-7, with D perhaps TRBD1 or TRBD2 (5 bases each). The germline V gene has CDR1 MNHNY and CDR2 SVGAGI (reference sequence). This CDR3 region has 13 residues. Trimming took 5 bases from V and 5 from J, leaving 13 bases between them. The CDR3 here is CASSGFGADEQYF. CDR3 DNA sequence: TGTGCCAGCAGTGGCTTCGGGGCAGACGAGCAGTACTTC.

The V and J genes are TRBV29-1 and TRBJ1-1; D unclear. Germline assignment: CDR1 SQVTM and CDR2 ANQGSEA. The CDR3 is 10 residues long. V lost 6 bases and J 10 bases, leaving 12 bases between the germline ends. The CDR3 sequence is CSVTHAAAFF. The CDR3 DNA sequence: TGCAGCGTCACTCACGCGGCAGCTTTCTTT. Variable domain in full (rest from reference TRBV29-1 and TRBJ1-1): SAVISQKPSRDICQRGTSLTIQCQVDSQVTMMFWYRQQPGQSLTLIATANQGSEATYESGFVIDKFPISRPNLTFSTLTVSNMSPEDSSIYLCSVTHAAAFFGQGTRLTVV.